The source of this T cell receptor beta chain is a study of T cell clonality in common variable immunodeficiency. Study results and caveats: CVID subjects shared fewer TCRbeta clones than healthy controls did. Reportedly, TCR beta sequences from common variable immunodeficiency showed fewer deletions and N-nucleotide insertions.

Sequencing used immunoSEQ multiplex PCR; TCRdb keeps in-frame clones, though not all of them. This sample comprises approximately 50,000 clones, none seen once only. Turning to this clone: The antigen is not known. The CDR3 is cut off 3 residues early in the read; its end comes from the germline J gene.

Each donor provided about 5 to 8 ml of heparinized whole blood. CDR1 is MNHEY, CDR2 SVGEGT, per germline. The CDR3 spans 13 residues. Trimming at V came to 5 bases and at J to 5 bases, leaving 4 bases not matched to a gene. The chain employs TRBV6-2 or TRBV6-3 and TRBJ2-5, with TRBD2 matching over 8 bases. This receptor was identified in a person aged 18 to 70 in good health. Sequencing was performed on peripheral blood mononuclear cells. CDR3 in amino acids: CASSRTSTETQYF. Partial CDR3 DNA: TGTGCCAGCAGTCGGACTAGCACTGAGACC.